This T cell receptor beta chain was captured in a study of shared clonotypes between healthy human individuals. General study results and limits: Across a handful of donors, naive CD4 shared 5% to 5.5%, naive CD8 approximately 3.5%, memory CD4 roughly 2.5%, memory CD8 under 0.5%. Clonotype sharing among the donors was expected to vary with sequencing depth. Against clonotypes common to all four donors, non-shared ones had lower generation probabilities.

Assay: immunoSEQ multiplex PCR; the TCRdb copy retains only in-frame clones and omits some. The profile shows 1,100,000 or so clones, approximately 80% of them singletons. With regard to this clone: Its antigen remains unidentified.

All participating donors were Caucasian adults from Nashville, Tennessee. V lost 8 bases to trimming and J lost 5 bases, with 12 bases between them. CDR3 size: 13 residues. Per the germline V gene, CDR1 is SNHLY and CDR2 is FYNNEI. This chain uses TRBV2 with TRBJ1-4; no firm D call. Sequenced sample: memory CD4+ T cells from PBMCs. Specified subset: CD45RA-negative fraction. The TCR originated in a man aged 18 to 30 in good health. Some clones in this sample may be carry-over from other donors' samples. DNA of the CDR3: TGTGCCAGCTCCCCCCGGCGGAATGAAAAACTGTTTTTT. Protein: CASSPRRNEKLFF.